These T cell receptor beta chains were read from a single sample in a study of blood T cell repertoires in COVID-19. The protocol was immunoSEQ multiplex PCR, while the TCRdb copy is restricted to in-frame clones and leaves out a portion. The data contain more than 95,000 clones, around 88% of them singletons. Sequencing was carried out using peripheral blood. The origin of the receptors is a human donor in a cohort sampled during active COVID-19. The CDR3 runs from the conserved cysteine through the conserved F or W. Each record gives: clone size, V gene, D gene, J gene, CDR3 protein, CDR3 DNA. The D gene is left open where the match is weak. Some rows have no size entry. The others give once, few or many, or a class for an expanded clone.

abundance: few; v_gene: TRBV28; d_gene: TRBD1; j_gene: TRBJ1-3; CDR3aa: CASSPGQGGSGNTIYF; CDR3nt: TGTGCCAGCAGTCCCGGACAGGGGGGATCTGGAAACACCATATATTTT
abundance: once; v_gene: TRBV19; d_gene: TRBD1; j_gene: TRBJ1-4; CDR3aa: CASSKDRGPANEKLFF; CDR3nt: TGTGCCAGTAGTAAGGACAGGGGGCCTGCTAATGAAAAACTGTTTTTT
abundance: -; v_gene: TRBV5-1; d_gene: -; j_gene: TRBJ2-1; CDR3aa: CASSLGWDEQFF; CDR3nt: TGCGCCAGCAGCCTCGGGTGGGATGAGCAGTTCTTC
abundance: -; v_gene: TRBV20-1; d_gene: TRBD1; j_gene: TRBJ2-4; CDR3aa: CSVITGDIQYF; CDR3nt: TGCAGTGTTATAACAGGGGACATTCAGTACTTC
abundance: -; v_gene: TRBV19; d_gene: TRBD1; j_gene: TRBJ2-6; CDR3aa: CATKQQGTGANVLTF; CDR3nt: TGTGCCACTAAGCAACAGGGGACTGGGGCCAACGTCCTGACTTTC
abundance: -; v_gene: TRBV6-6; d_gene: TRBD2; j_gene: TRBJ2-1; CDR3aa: CASRLAGGDNEQFF; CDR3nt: TGTGCCAGCAGACTAGCGGGGGGTGACAATGAGCAGTTCTTC
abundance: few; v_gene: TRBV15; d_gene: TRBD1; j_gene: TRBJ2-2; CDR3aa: CATSRPQGTGELFF; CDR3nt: TGTGCCACCAGCAGACCACAGGGGACCGGGGAGCTGTTTTTT
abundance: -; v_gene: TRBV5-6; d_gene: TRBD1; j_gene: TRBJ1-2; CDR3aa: CASSLRGGDYGYTF; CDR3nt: TGTGCCAGCAGCTTGAGAGGGGGCGACTATGGCTACACCTTC
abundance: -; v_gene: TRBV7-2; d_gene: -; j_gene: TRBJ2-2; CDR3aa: CASSFLLARNTGELFF; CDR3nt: TGTGCCAGCAGCTTCCTACTAGCCCGGAACACCGGGGAGCTGTTTTTT
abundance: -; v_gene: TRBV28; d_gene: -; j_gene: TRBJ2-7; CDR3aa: CASRRPGDVYEQYF; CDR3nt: TGTGCCAGCAGACGGCCAGGTGACGTCTACGAGCAGTACTTC
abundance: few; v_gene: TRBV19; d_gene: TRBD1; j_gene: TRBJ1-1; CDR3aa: CASSQDRGTEAFF; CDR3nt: TGTGCCAGTAGCCAGGACAGGGGCACTGAAGCTTTCTTT
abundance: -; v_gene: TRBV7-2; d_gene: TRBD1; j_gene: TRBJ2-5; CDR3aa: CASSSTGGFGETQYF; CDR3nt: TGTGCCAGCAGCTCGACAGGGGGCTTCGGGGAGACCCAGTACTTC
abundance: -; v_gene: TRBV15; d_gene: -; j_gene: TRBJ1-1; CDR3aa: CATSSSRDARGKAFF; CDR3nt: TGTGCCACCAGCAGCTCCCGGGACGCGCGGGGGAAAGCTTTCTTT
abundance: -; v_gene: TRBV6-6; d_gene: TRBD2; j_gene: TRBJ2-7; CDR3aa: CASTGLAAHEQYF; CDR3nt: TGTGCCAGCACCGGACTAGCCGCCCACGAGCAGTACTTC
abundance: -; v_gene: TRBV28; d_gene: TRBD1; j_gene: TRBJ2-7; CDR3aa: CASRSPGTGEQYF; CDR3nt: TGTGCCAGCAGATCCCCCGGGACAGGCGAGCAGTACTTC
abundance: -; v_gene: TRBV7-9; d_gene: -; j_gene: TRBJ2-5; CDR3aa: CASSLREIQETQYF; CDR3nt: TGTGCCAGCAGCTTACGTGAGATCCAAGAGACCCAGTACTTC
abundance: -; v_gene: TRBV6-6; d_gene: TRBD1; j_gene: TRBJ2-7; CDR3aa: CASSTDRSGSYEQYF; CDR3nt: TGTGCCAGCAGCACGGACAGGTCGGGCTCCTACGAGCAGTACTTC
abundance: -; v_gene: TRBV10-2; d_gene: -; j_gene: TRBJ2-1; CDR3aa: CASSEWLAPSYNEQFF; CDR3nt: TGCGCCAGCAGTGAATGGCTAGCTCCCTCCTACAATGAGCAGTTCTTC
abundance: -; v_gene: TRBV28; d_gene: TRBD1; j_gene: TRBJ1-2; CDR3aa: CASSLTGPGEYGYTF; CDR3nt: TGTGCCAGCAGTTTGACAGGGCCTGGCGAATATGGCTACACCTTC
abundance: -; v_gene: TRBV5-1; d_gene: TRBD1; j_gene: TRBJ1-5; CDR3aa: CASRLDRDQPQHF; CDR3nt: TGCGCCAGCAGACTTGACAGGGATCAGCCCCAGCATTTT